The entry that follows covers one TCR beta chain sequence. The target antigen is unknown. Researchers ran the PCR with 60 Vbeta and 13 Jbeta primers. Only in-frame clones appear in the TCRdb table, and some are missing; sequencing was by immunoSEQ multiplex PCR. The table has 110,000 or so clones, 65% to 85% seen once; the top ten hold just under 2.5%. This CDR3 is built from 13 residues. Trimming removed 2 bases from V and 10 bases from J, with 9 bases in between. Germline CDR1 reads MNHEY; CDR2 reads SVGAGI. The entry originates in a study of cytomegalovirus exposure and HLA in healthy donors. Study-level findings and limits: Based on reports, TCR beta sequences accurately predicted HLA-A and HLA-B alleles for most subjects. Three of the chains that were CMV-associated were confirmed in vitro to be specific for CMV antigens. Association of a missense DCLRE1C variant with TCR beta V- and J-gene trimming was reported in a later analysis. In a later analysis, compared with equally common non-associated chains, HLA-associated beta chains were more expanded.

The V call is TRBV6-5, the J call TRBJ1-6, with D possibly being TRBD1 (5 bases). The sample was PBMCs. This receptor was obtained from a woman younger than 35 in good health and CMV-seronegative. CDR3 region: CASSYTRGSPLHF. The CDR3 DNA sequence: TGTGCCAGCAGTTACACTCGGGGGTCACCCCTCCACTTT.